The next 32 T cell receptor beta chains were all read from a single sample in a study of PD-1 blockade in classical Hodgkin lymphoma. All patients experienced relapse after autologous stem cell transplantation, and brentuximab vedotin exposure was variable. The assay was immunoSEQ multiplex PCR, and TCRdb's table has in-frame clones only and misses some. Here the sample spans more than 35,000 clones, about 80% being singletons. Sequenced here: peripheral blood mononuclear cells (PBMCs), sampled before the second cycle of nivolumab. The receptors originated from a human donor with classical Hodgkin lymphoma.

J is TRBJ1-1 and V is TRBV7-6, with 8 bases matching TRBD1. CDR1 is SGHVS, CDR2 FNYEAQ, per germline. The trim removed 5 bases at V and 4 bases at J, leaving 3 bases unmatched. This CDR3 region has 13 residues. The DNA for the CDR3 is TGTGCCAGCAGCAAGACAGGGGTCACTGAAGCTTTCTTT. It yields the protein CASSKTGVTEAFF.

The chain recombines TRBV7-2 with TRBJ2-5; maybe TRBD2 (5 bases). The CDR3 is 14 residues long. V lost 4 bases, J lost 5 bases, and 14 bases lay in between. In germline, CDR1 is SGHTA, CDR2 FQGNSA. CDR3 loop: CASSSLVSGETQYF. CDR3 bases: TGTGCCAGCAGCTCACTAGTCTCTGGCGAGACCCAGTACTTC.

V usage is TRBV15 and J usage is TRBJ1-2; 7 nucleotides line up with TRBD1. CDR1 is LNHNV and CDR2 is YYDKDF in the germline V gene (reference sequence). There are 15 residues in the CDR3. V lost 5 bases to trimming and J lost 3 bases; unmatched junction nucleotides: 9. The chain's CDR3 is CATSLGQEGYYGYTF. DNA for the CDR3: TGTGCCACCAGCCTAGGACAGGAGGGGTACTATGGCTACACCTTC.

The chain links TRBV7-5 to TRBJ1-6; TRBD1 reflects the table's D call only, with no check against the DNA. TRBV7-5 is a pseudogene locus. The length of the CDR3 is 15 residues. The chain's CDR3 is CASSLEDRRNSPLHF. DNA of the CDR3: TGTGCCAGCAGCCTCGAAGACAGGAGGAATTCACCCCTCCACTTT.

The chain carries TRBV2 and TRBJ2-5; 9 bases agree with TRBD2. After removal of 1 base from V and 5 bases from J, the junction contained 8 bases not matched to a gene. CDR1 and CDR2 from the germline V gene are SNHLY and FYNNEI. CDR3 size: 16 residues. CDR3 amino acids: CASSEVLRGGRETQYF. CDR3 sequence (DNA): TGTGCCAGCAGTGAAGTTTTGCGGGGGGGCCGGGAGACCCAGTACTTC. The full variable domain, its missing parts supplied by reference TRBV2 and TRBJ2-5, is EPEVTQTPSHQVTQMGQEVILRCVPISNHLYFYWYRQILGQKVEFLVSFYNNEISEKSEIFDDQFSVERPDGSNFTLKIRSTKLEDSAMYFCASSEVLRGGRETQYFGPGTRLLVL.

The V and J genes are TRBV15 and TRBJ1-5, with D unclear. Between the trimmed V and J ends, which lost 9 bases and 3 bases, there was a span of 12 bases. CDR1 LNHNV and CDR2 YYDKDF come from the germline V gene (reference sequence). CDR3 length: 13 residues. The CDR3 reads CATQEGLNQPQHF. DNA of the CDR3: TGTGCCACGCAAGAGGGCCTCAATCAGCCCCAGCATTTT.

Of note for this clone: At one of its ends the junction is not consistent with the germline gene, which may arise from a read error. The chain links TRBV2 to TRBJ1-1, with 8 bases aligning to TRBD1. The CDR3 sequence is 17 residues long. The germline gives CDR1 SNHLY, CDR2 FYNNEI. The CDR3 bases are TGTGCCAGCAATGAACCAGGGGGCGCGTCCCTGAACACTGAAGCTTTCTTT. It translates to CASNEPGGASLNTEAFF.

The rearrangement joins TRBV7-9 to TRBJ2-1; TRBD2 is a possible D gene (6 bases). Per the germline V gene, CDR1 is SEHNR and CDR2 is FQNEAQ (reference sequence). The V gene lost 5 bases and the J gene lost 9 bases, with 17 bases spanning the gap. The CDR3 runs to 14 residues. CDR3 coding DNA: TGTGCCAGCAGCCACCCCCAAACTAGCTCTGAGCAGTTCTTC. It yields the protein CASSHPQTSSEQFF.

The gene calls are TRBV7-2 and TRBJ2-2; unclear D gene. In germline, CDR1 is SGHTA, CDR2 FQGNSA. Trimming removed 2 bases at V and 7 bases at J, with 11 bases between. The CDR3 is 14 residues long. In DNA, the CDR3 is TGTGCCAGCAGCTTACTCCGTGCGGTCGGGGAGCTGTTTTTT. Protein sequence: CASSLLRAVGELFF.

The V and J genes are TRBV2 and TRBJ2-4, with a tentative D call TRBD2 (6 bases). V was pared by 7 bases and J by 1 base, with 14 bases between. Germline values: CDR1 SNHLY, CDR2 FYNNEI. The CDR3 runs 15 residues. CDR3 in amino acids: CASKKEGPAKNIQYF. DNA for the CDR3: TGTGCCAGCAAGAAGGAGGGTCCGGCCAAAAACATTCAGTACTTC. The whole variable domain, remainder taken from reference TRBV2 and TRBJ2-4, is EPEVTQTPSHQVTQMGQEVILRCVPISNHLYFYWYRQILGQKVEFLVSFYNNEISEKSEIFDDQFSVERPDGSNFTLKIRSTKLEDSAMYFCASKKEGPAKNIQYFGAGTRLSVL.

The chain joins TRBV5-6 to TRBJ1-5; 7 positions match TRBD1. The CDR3 sequence is 13 residues long. With V trimmed by 4 bases and J by 2 bases, 0 bases remained unmatched. Germline assignment: CDR1 SGHDT and CDR2 YYEEEE. CDR3 in amino acids: CASSDRGNQPQHF. The CDR3, as DNA: TGTGCCAGCAGCGACAGGGGCAATCAGCCCCAGCATTTT.

This rearrangement joins TRBV19 to TRBJ2-3, with a possible D match to TRBD2 (7 bases). V was shortened by 4 bases and J by 6 bases, with 23 bases between the two germline ends. CDR1 and CDR2 from the germline V gene are LNHDA and SQIVND (reference sequence). The length of the CDR3 is 17 residues. The CDR3 is CASSTRGGASRRDTQYF. The CDR3 DNA is TGTGCCAGTAGTACCCGTGGGGGGGCGAGTAGAAGGGATACGCAGTATTTT.

CDR3 sequence reads: CASTFRPGLYNSPLHF. The CDR3 DNA reads TGTGCCAGCACCTTCCGGCCGGGCCTCTATAATTCACCCCTCCACTTT. The chain couples TRBV27 to TRBJ1-6; no clear D gene. The length of the CDR3 is 16 residues. V was trimmed by 7 bases and J by 3 bases, leaving 16 bases between them. The germline CDR1 and CDR2 sequences are MNHEY and SMNVEV (reference sequence).

This clone appeared a single time. The chain joins TRBV4-3 to TRBJ1-2, with TRBD1 matching over 8 bases. The germline V gene has CDR1 LGHNA and CDR2 YSLEER. The V gene end was trimmed by 1 base and the J gene end by 1 base; junction bases not matched to a gene: 8. The CDR3 totals 17 residues. The CDR3 DNA reads as TGCGCCAGCAGCCAAGTCTTTGCGGGACAGGATAACTATGGCTACACCTTC. Translating gives CASSQVFAGQDNYGYTF.

CDR3 amino acids: CASRMNGANVLTF. Written as DNA, the CDR3 is TGTGCCAGCAGAATGAATGGGGCCAACGTCCTGACTTTC. The chain uses TRBV27 and TRBJ2-6; D gene uncertain. The CDR3 contains 13 residues. Between the trimmed V and J ends, which lost 6 bases and 3 bases, there was a span of 6 bases. CDR1 is MNHEY and CDR2 is SMNVEV in the germline V gene (reference sequence).

The V and J genes are TRBV21-1 and TRBJ2-7; TRBD2 reflects the table's D call only, with no check against the DNA. TRBV21-1 is deemed a pseudogene. The CDR3 has 13 amino acids. The CDR3 coding sequence is TGTGCCAGCAGCCGGGGGAGGCTTTTGGGGCAGTACTTC. Translation gives CASSRGRLLGQYF.

This chain connects TRBV10-3 to TRBJ1-5, with 9 bases identical to TRBD1. Trimming cost V 6 bases and J 3 bases; bases outside gene matches: 3. The CDR3 loop spans 14 amino acids. The germline V gene encodes CDR1 ENHRY and CDR2 SYGVKD. The CDR3 loop reads CAIRRTGDNQPQHF. The CDR3 nucleotides read TGTGCCATCAGGAGGACAGGGGACAATCAGCCCCAGCATTTT.

V gene TRBV5-1 combines with J gene TRBJ1-5; tentative D call: TRBD1 (5 bases). The germline V gene encodes CDR1 SGHRS and CDR2 YFSETQ. With 0 bases removed from V and 4 bases from J, the gap between germline ends came to 11 bases. The CDR3 covers 15 residues. The CDR3 is CASSLGTGPNQPQHF. The CDR3 nucleotides are TGCGCCAGCAGCTTGGGGACGGGACCTAATCAGCCCCAGCATTTT.

This chain uses TRBV7-8 with TRBJ2-3; D possibly corresponds to TRBD2 (5 bases). CDR1 and CDR2 from the germline V gene are SGHVS and FQNEAQ. The CDR3 has 18 residues. Trimming removed 3 bases at V and 1 base at J, with 20 bases between. CDR3 protein: CASSFDPGSGRRTDTQYF. DNA of the CDR3: TGTGCCAGCAGCTTTGATCCGGGATCGGGGAGACGCACAGATACGCAGTATTTT.

The rearrangement links TRBV7-2 to TRBJ1-5; no clear D gene. The CDR3 runs 13 residues. Trimming pared 4 bases from V and 1 base from J, leaving 5 bases between. From germline, CDR1 is SGHTA and CDR2 FQGNSA. CDR3 in amino acids: CASSSNSNQPQHF. The CDR3 DNA reads TGTGCCAGCAGCTCGAACAGCAATCAGCCCCAGCATTTT.

V and J are TRBV11-2 and TRBJ2-7, with a tentative D call TRBD2 (6 bases). V was shortened by 8 bases and J by 0 bases, with 17 bases between the two germline ends. The CDR3 runs to 15 residues. Germline CDR1 reads SGHAT; CDR2 reads FQNNGV. The CDR3: CASSEGGAVSYEQYF. DNA for the CDR3: TGTGCCAGCTCAGAAGGAGGGGCGGTCTCCTACGAGCAGTACTTC.

The V gene is TRBV5-6, the J gene TRBJ2-3; TRBD1 might be the D (6 bases). Trimming stripped 1 base from V and 2 bases from J, with 8 bases between. The CDR3 extends over 14 amino acids. Germline values: CDR1 SGHDT, CDR2 YYEEEE. The CDR3 DNA reads as TGTGCCAGCAGCTTGTACAGGGTCACAGATACGCAGTATTTT. It is translated as CASSLYRVTDTQYF.

This rearrangement joins TRBV9 to TRBJ1-1; D gene ambiguous. This CDR3 is 14 amino acids long. Trimming removed 3 bases from V and 1 base from J, with 10 bases in between. The V gene's germline CDR1 is SGDLS and CDR2 YYNGEE. The CDR3 bases are TGTGCCAGCAGCGCTTGGGGTCGGAACACTGAAGCTTTCTTT. Translated, it gives CASSAWGRNTEAFF.

This clone was detected many times. The V and J genes are TRBV5-8 and TRBJ1-5; D is unclear. The CDR3 covers 12 residues. V was pared by 0 bases and J by 6 bases, with 4 bases between. CDR1 and CDR2 from the germline V gene are SGHTS and YDEGEE. The CDR3 loop is CASSLGVQPQHF. The CDR3 DNA sequence: TGTGCCAGCAGCTTGGGCGTTCAGCCCCAGCATTTT.

The V call is TRBV6-5, the J call TRBJ1-1, with a tentative D call TRBD1 (5 bases). CDR1 is MNHEY and CDR2 is SVGAGI in the germline V gene. The CDR3 is 13 residues long. V was pared by 2 bases and J by 8 bases, with 12 bases between. CDR3 protein: CASSYAGPGEAFF. The CDR3 nucleotides read TGTGCCAGCAGTTACGCAGGGCCCGGAGAAGCTTTCTTT.

The rearrangement links TRBV30 to TRBJ2-5; perhaps TRBD2 as D (6 bases). V lost 3 bases to trimming and J lost 5 bases, with 7 bases between them. Germline V gene data show CDR1 as GTSNPN and CDR2 as SVGIG (reference sequence). The CDR3 length is 11 residues. This CDR3 is CAWREGETQYF. The CDR3 DNA sequence: TGTGCCTGGAGGGAGGGGGAGACCCAGTACTTC.

The chain carries TRBV4-3 and TRBJ1-5, with 8 bases aligning to TRBD1. Trimming cost V 0 bases and J 6 bases; bases outside gene matches: 4. CDR1 and CDR2 (germline): LGHNA, YSLEER. The CDR3 is made up of 15 amino acids. CDR3 loop: CASSQERQGSQPQHF. DNA for the CDR3: TGCGCCAGCAGCCAAGAGCGACAGGGGAGTCAGCCCCAGCATTTT.

The chain carries TRBV5-1 and TRBJ2-3; the D gene could be TRBD1 or TRBD2 (5 bases each). The CDR3 runs to 14 residues. Trimming removed 4 bases at V and 1 base at J, with 10 bases between. CDR1 and CDR2 (germline): SGHRS, YFSETQ. The DNA for the CDR3 is TGCGCCAGCAGCCCCTCGGGGCGCACAGATACGCAGTATTTT. Amino acid sequence: CASSPSGRTDTQYF.

This chain connects TRBV14 to TRBJ2-2; unclear D gene. Germline V gives CDR1 SGHDN, CDR2 FVKESK. V was pared by 4 bases and J by 1 base, with 10 bases between. This CDR3 has 15 residues. In nucleotides, the CDR3 is TGTGCCAGCAGCCCCGGGTTCTGGAACACCGGGGAGCTGTTTTTT. Its protein product is CASSPGFWNTGELFF.

This clone was counted a few times. The rearrangement links TRBV29-1 to TRBJ1-1, with no clear D. Trimming took off 7 bases at V and 1 base at J, with 7 bases between the two ends. The CDR3 has 11 residues. Germline CDR1 and CDR2: SQVTM and ANQGSEA. The chain's CDR3 is CSAVGNTEAFF. In DNA form, the CDR3 reads TGCAGCGCTGTGGGGAACACTGAAGCTTTCTTT.

This clone was detected only once. Here the CDR3 reads CASSTDTGMNTEAFF. The CDR3 region has the DNA TGTGCCAGCAGCACCGACACAGGGATGAACACTGAAGCTTTCTTT. This rearrangement joins TRBV5-4 to TRBJ1-1; D is possibly TRBD1 (6 bases). The CDR3 covers 15 residues. Germline CDR1 reads SGHNT; CDR2 reads YYREEE (reference sequence). Trimming took off 4 bases at V and 0 bases at J, with 13 bases between the two ends. The whole variable domain, remainder taken from reference TRBV5-4 and TRBJ1-1, is ETGVTQSPTHLIKTRGQQVTLRCSSQSGHNTVSWYQQALGQGPQFIFQYYREEENGRGNFPPRFSGLQFPNYSSELNVNALELDDSALYLCASSTDTGMNTEAFFGQGTRLTVV.

The chain combines TRBV18 with TRBJ1-5; D is possibly TRBD1 (5 bases). Germline CDR1 KGHSH, CDR2 LQKENI. V was shortened by 3 bases and J by 4 bases, with 10 bases between the two germline ends. CDR3 size: 14 residues. CDR3 bases: TGTGCCAGCTCACCTCTGCAGGGTAATCAGCCCCAGCATTTT. Its translation is CASSPLQGNQPQHF.